The 25 T cell receptor beta chains below were found in one sample sequenced in a study of metastatic and nonmetastatic thyroid tumors. Each patient went into thyroid surgery without having received any treatment. TCRdb reprocessed the PCR reads via MiXCR. The sample includes fewer than 70,000 clones, more than 25% of them seen just once. Sequenced: blood. These receptors originate from a female donor with papillary thyroid cancer or a benign thyroid nodule (not recorded which). Some clones in this sample may be carry-over from other donors' samples.

This chain links TRBV15 with TRBJ2-3; either TRBD1 or TRBD2 may fit D (6 bases each). Germline V lookup: CDR1 LNHNV, CDR2 YYDKDF (reference sequence). The V end was cut by 3 bases, the J end by 2 bases, with 12 bases between. The CDR3 runs 15 residues. In DNA form, the CDR3 reads TGTGCCACCAGCAGTGGAGGGGGTGACACAGATACGCAGTATTTT. Protein sequence: CATSSGGGDTDTQYF.

This rearrangement joins TRBV6-1 to TRBJ2-1; 8 bases fit TRBD2. Germline V lookup: CDR1 MNHNS, CDR2 SASEGT. CDR3 length: 15 residues. Trimming removed 7 bases from V and 5 bases from J; junction bases left unmatched: 10. The CDR3 spells CASTYRGGLNNEQFF. The CDR3 DNA sequence: TGTGCCAGCACCTACCGGGGGGGCCTAAACAATGAGCAGTTCTTC.

This clone was detected only a few times. This chain links TRBV27 with TRBJ1-4; D not resolved. In germline, CDR1 is MNHEY, CDR2 SMNVEV (reference sequence). V was shortened by 6 bases and J by 0 bases, with 8 bases between the two germline ends. This CDR3 spans 14 amino acids. In DNA form, the CDR3 reads TGTGCCAGCAGCCCGGATACAACTAATGAAAAACTGTTTTTT. This codes for CASSPDTTNEKLFF.

The CDR3 DNA follows: TGTGCCAGTGAAGGGGGCTCCGTTGGCAATCAGCCCCAGCATTTT. Translation: CASEGGSVGNQPQHF. V and J are TRBV19 and TRBJ1-5; 7 bases align to TRBD1. V shed 8 bases and J 2 bases; nucleotides not matched to a gene: 9. CDR1 and CDR2 (germline): LNHDA, SQIVND (reference sequence). The CDR3 extends over 15 amino acids.

This sequence joins TRBV6-2 or TRBV6-3 and TRBJ1-1; D gene unclear. CDR1 is MNHEY and CDR2 is SVGEGT in the germline V gene. This CDR3 is 11 amino acids long. With 7 bases removed from V and 4 bases from J, the gap between germline ends came to 7 bases. CDR3 nucleotides: TGTGCCAGCACCCAAGGCACTGAAGCTTTCTTT. Translation: CASTQGTEAFF.

This clone was picked up many times. This chain connects TRBV2 to TRBJ2-6, with D maybe TRBD1 (6 bases). Germline V gives CDR1 SNHLY, CDR2 FYNNEI. This CDR3 is 19 amino acids long. V lost 2 bases to trimming and J lost 0 bases, with 17 bases between them. The CDR3 region is CASSESKRQALSGANVLTF. CDR3 DNA sequence: TGTGCCAGCAGTGAAAGTAAGAGACAGGCTCTCTCTGGGGCCAACGTCCTGACTTTC.

This chain uses TRBV11-1 with TRBJ2-1; 7 bases fit TRBD2. The germline V gene encodes CDR1 SGHAT and CDR2 FQDESV (reference sequence). Germline trimming cut 1 base from V and 6 bases from J; bases unmatched to any gene: 6. This CDR3 contains 15 residues. The CDR3 sequence is CASSLERLAVNEQFF. CDR3 nucleotide sequence: TGTGCCAGCAGCTTAGAGAGGCTAGCGGTCAATGAGCAGTTCTTC.

By share of the sample, this clone is medium-sized (0.01 to 0.1%). The gene calls are TRBV6-1 and TRBJ1-1, with TRBD1 matching over 8 bases. Trimming removed 7 bases from V and 6 bases from J; junction bases left unmatched: 16. Germline V gene lookup returns CDR1 MNHNS and CDR2 SASEGT. The CDR3 has 16 amino acids. The CDR3 coding sequence is TGTGCCAGCATCTTGAGCTATGCAGGGGGCATCCCTGAAGCTTTCTTT. Residues: CASILSYAGGIPEAFF.

CDR3 region: CASSIGRTLNSPLHF. The CDR3 region has the DNA TGTGCCAGTAGTATAGGCCGGACTCTTAATTCACCCCTCCACTTT. V is TRBV19 and J is TRBJ1-6; D remains unclear. Germline CDR1 LNHDA, CDR2 SQIVND (reference sequence). V lost 1 base to trimming and J lost 6 bases, with 10 bases between them. This CDR3 contains 15 residues.

This clone showed up just a few times. CDR3 nucleotide sequence: TGTGCCAGCAGTGGAGACCATGGGACCGGGGAGCTGTTTTTT. It encodes CASSGDHGTGELFF. The genes are TRBV6-1 and TRBJ2-2, with D unclear. This CDR3 contains 14 residues. V was shortened by 4 bases and J by 5 bases, with 11 bases between the two germline ends. Germline V lookup: CDR1 MNHNS, CDR2 SASEGT.

This clone was observed a few times. The chain is built from TRBV28 and TRBJ2-3; no definite D call. V lost 10 bases to trimming and J lost 7 bases, with 18 bases between them. Germline V gene lookup returns CDR1 MDHEN and CDR2 SYDVKM. The CDR3 runs 13 residues. DNA of the CDR3: TGTGCCACCACCCAGGACCACACGCATACGCAGTATTTT. Its translation is CATTQDHTHTQYF. Supplemented by reference TRBV28 and TRBJ2-3, the full variable domain reads DVKVTQSSRYLVKRTGEKVFLECVQDMDHENMFWYRQDPGLGLRLIYFSYDVKMKEKGDIPEGYSVSREKKERFSLILESASTNQTSMYLCATTQDHTHTQYFGPGTRLTVL.

This clone was counted a few times. The genes are TRBV6-2 or TRBV6-3 and TRBJ2-5; the D gene could be TRBD1 or TRBD2 (5 bases each). Germline loops: CDR1 MNHEY, CDR2 SVGEGT. This CDR3 comprises 11 residues. V was trimmed by 4 bases and J by 11 bases, leaving 11 bases between them. The CDR3: CASSSVEGQYF. Here the CDR3 DNA reads TGTGCCAGCAGTTCGGTAGAGGGGCAGTACTTC.

This clone was detected only a few times. The rearrangement uses TRBV27 and TRBJ2-1; D is possibly TRBD1 or TRBD2 (7 bases each). The CDR3 runs 14 residues. In germline, CDR1 is MNHEY, CDR2 SMNVEV (reference sequence). V was cut by 8 bases and J by 4 bases, with 15 bases left in between. The CDR3 nucleotides read TGTGCCAGCCCCCGGCAGGGGGGGTACAATGAGCAGTTCTTC. It is translated as CASPRQGGYNEQFF.

This clone is labeled medium-sized. The chain is built from TRBV12-5 and TRBJ2-1, with 8 bases that match TRBD1. The CDR3 totals 15 residues. Germline trimming cut 5 bases from V and 4 bases from J; bases unmatched to any gene: 7. Germline V gene data show CDR1 as LGHNT and CDR2 as FRNRAP. CDR3 in amino acids: CASGRGTGIYNEQFF. The CDR3 nucleotides are TGTGCTAGTGGTCGAGGGACAGGAATTTACAATGAGCAGTTCTTC. The variable domain in full, with the rest retrieved from reference TRBV12-5 and TRBJ2-1, is DARVTQTPRHKVTEMGQEVTMRCQPILGHNTVFWYRQTMMQGLELLAYFRNRAPLDDSGMPKDRFSAEMPDATLATLKIQPSEPRDSAVYFCASGRGTGIYNEQFFGPGTRLTVL.

CDR3 bases: TGCAGTGCTAGACAAGTAATCACAGATACGCAGTATTTT. Protein: CSARQVITDTQYF. The rearrangement uses TRBV20-1 and TRBJ2-3; no definite D call. Germline V lookup: CDR1 DFQATT, CDR2 SNEGSKA (reference sequence). CDR3 length: 13 amino acids. V was cut by 2 bases and J by 2 bases, with 8 bases left in between.

This clone was found a few times. The chain carries TRBV15 and TRBJ1-6; D is possibly TRBD1 (5 bases). The ends were cut back, 5 bases at V and 8 bases at J, with 19 bases in the middle. Germline CDR1 is LNHNV and CDR2 is YYDKDF (reference sequence). This CDR3 spans 16 amino acids. CDR3 coding DNA: TGTGCCACCAGCGATCTAATGGGGCAGTTGTATTCACCCCTCCACTTT. Amino acids: CATSDLMGQLYSPLHF.

This sequence joins TRBV11-2 and TRBJ2-7, with D tentatively TRBD2 (7 bases). The length of the CDR3 is 15 residues. V was pared by 1 base and J by 4 bases, with 14 bases between. Germline loops: CDR1 SGHAT, CDR2 FQNNGV. The CDR3 loop reads CASSLVEGGIYEQYF. CDR3 in DNA: TGTGCCAGCAGCTTAGTGGAGGGGGGGATATACGAGCAGTACTTC.

The gene calls are TRBV20-1 and TRBJ2-7; maybe TRBD2 (5 bases). The CDR3 runs 15 residues. Germline values: CDR1 DFQATT, CDR2 SNEGSKA (reference sequence). Trimming shortened V by 6 bases and J by 5 bases, and 23 bases separated the two germline ends. CDR3 protein: CSARTSEGFFHEQYF. The CDR3 DNA sequence: TGCAGTGCCCGGACGAGTGAGGGTTTCTTTCACGAGCAGTACTTC.

The V gene is TRBV6-1, the J gene TRBJ2-6, with D unclear. This CDR3 has 15 residues. In germline, CDR1 is MNHNS, CDR2 SASEGT. V lost 6 bases to trimming and J lost 4 bases, with 13 bases between them. DNA for the CDR3: TGTGCCAGCAGAACGGTGGGAACCGGGGCCAACGTCCTGACTTTC. It codes for CASRTVGTGANVLTF.

This chain links TRBV20-1 with TRBJ2-5, with D possibly TRBD2 on 6 matching bases. In germline, CDR1 is DFQATT, CDR2 SNEGSKA (reference sequence). V lost 0 bases to trimming and J lost 5 bases, with 19 bases between them. The CDR3 spans 16 residues. CDR3 in amino acids: CSARDLLGGVKETQYF. The CDR3 DNA is TGCAGTGCTAGAGATCTCCTCGGCGGGGTCAAGGAGACCCAGTACTTC.

This clone has a handful of counts. The V and J genes are TRBV28 and TRBJ2-2; 8 bases map to TRBD2. This CDR3 comprises 15 residues. After removal of 5 bases from V and 8 bases from J, the junction contained 10 bases not matched to a gene. Germline CDR1 is MDHEN and CDR2 is SYDVKM. Here the CDR3 DNA reads TGTGCCAGCAGTCTTCCCGGGGGGGGATCAGGGGAGCTGTTTTTT. Translating gives CASSLPGGGSGELFF.

The chain employs TRBV5-1 and TRBJ1-1, with D possibly being TRBD1 (6 bases). V lost 4 bases and J lost 3, with 16 bases in between. Per the germline V gene, CDR1 is SGHRS and CDR2 is YFSETQ. The CDR3 contains 15 residues. The CDR3 here is CASSISTGMDTEAFF. CDR3 nucleotides: TGCGCCAGCAGCATCTCGACAGGTATGGACACTGAAGCTTTCTTT.

In this sample, this clone turned up a few times. This chain connects TRBV27 to TRBJ1-4, with D possibly TRBD1 on 5 matching bases. CDR1 is MNHEY, CDR2 SMNVEV, per germline (reference sequence). V shed 8 bases and J shed 3 bases, with 13 bases lying between them. The CDR3 is 14 amino acids. CDR3 DNA: TGTGCCAGCGGCGGACATAACTCTAATGAAAAACTGTTTTTT. This codes for CASGGHNSNEKLFF. The whole variable domain, remainder taken from reference TRBV27 and TRBJ1-4, is EAQVTQNPRYLITVTGKKLTVTCSQNMNHEYMSWYRQDPGLGLRQIYYSMNVEVTDKGDVPEGYKVSRKEKRNFPLILESPSPNQTSLYFCASGGHNSNEKLFFGSGTQLSVL.

The CDR3 sequence is CASSLLWTGVYGYTF. The CDR3 coding sequence is TGTGCCAGCAGCTTACTATGGACAGGGGTCTATGGCTACACCTTC. The chain uses TRBV11-2 and TRBJ1-2, with TRBD1 matching 9 bases. This CDR3 is 15 amino acids long. V lost 2 bases to trimming and J lost 4 bases; unmatched junction nucleotides: 5. Germline V CDR1 and CDR2: SGHAT, FQNNGV. Based on the CDR3 plus reference TRBV11-2 and TRBJ1-2, the full variable domain is EAGVAQSPRYKIIEKRQSVAFWCNPISGHATLYWYQQILGQGPKLLIQFQNNGVVDDSQLPKDRFSAERLKGVDSTLKIQPAKLEDSAVYLCASSLLWTGVYGYTFGSGTRLTVV.

The chain couples TRBV6-2 or TRBV6-3 to TRBJ2-7; D remains unclear. Per germline, CDR1 MNHEY and CDR2 SVGEGT. This CDR3 is 11 amino acids long. V was cut by 4 bases and J by 6 bases, with 7 bases left in between. CDR3 bases: TGTGCCAGCAGTTTTACATCCGAGCAGTACTTC. As protein: CASSFTSEQYF.